This T cell receptor (beta chain) was observed in a study of blood T cells in healthy people across ages. As for the study in general: Researchers report that template switching captured about one barcoded beta molecule per two T cells. Regarding the study as a whole: Roughly linear declines in TCR beta diversity per million T cells occurred with age. Higher diversity and more naive CD4+ cells were features of long-lived donors, compared to aged donors.

Then a second PCR, running about 7 to 11 cycles, was carried out with a sample-barcoded 5' primer and a J-beta primer mix. TCRdb reprocessed the 5' RACE reads with MiXCR, giving one entry per CDR3 protein. Here the sample spans 950,000 to 1,200,000 distinct CDR3 sequences, less than 45% being singletons. V lost 4 bases to trimming and J lost 2 bases, with 12 bases between them. The germline V gene encodes CDR1 MNHEY and CDR2 SMNVEV (reference sequence). This CDR3 comprises 15 residues. About this clonotype: Its antigen is still unknown.

V gene TRBV27 combines with J gene TRBJ1-5; a possible D gene is TRBD1 (5 bases). Sequencing used blood. This TCR was sampled from a man aged 18 to 30 in good health. CDR3 loop: CASSSRDCRNQPQHF. DNA of the CDR3: TGTGCCAGCAGTTCCCGGGACTGCCGCAATCAGCCCCAGCATTTT.